This T cell receptor (beta chain) was retrieved from a study of cytomegalovirus exposure and HLA in healthy donors. Broader study findings: Later genetic work tied a missense DCLRE1C variant to beta-chain V and J trimming. In vitro work confirmed that a few CMV-associated chains recognize CMV antigens.

The germline V and J ends were trimmed by 1 base and 5 bases, with 9 bases remaining between them. CDR1 and CDR2 from the germline V gene are SGHRS and YFSETQ. The length of the CDR3 is 13 residues. Comment on this clone: Its specificity is unknown.

It was with 60 Vbeta and 13 Jbeta primers that the PCR ran. Assay used: immunoSEQ multiplex PCR; TCRdb lists only in-frame clones, some missing. Of 100,000 to 150,000 clones in the sample, roughly three fifths were seen once. This clonotype originated in a woman between 40 and 50 years old in good health and CMV-seropositive. This chain uses TRBV5-1 with TRBJ2-5; no definite D call. Sequencing was carried out using PBMCs. Here the CDR3 DNA reads TGCGCCAGCAGCTTGTATACTGCTGAGACCCAGTACTTC. It translates to CASSLYTAETQYF.